The sequence of this TCR beta chain was determined in a study of OX40 agonist ivuxolimab in advanced cancers. Study information: Ivuxolimab, an agonist antibody against OX40 (CD134), was given to patients. Partial responses occurred in Three dose-escalation patients, one with hepatocellular carcinoma and two with cutaneous melanoma.

Sequencing used immunoSEQ multiplex PCR; TCRdb keeps in-frame clones, though not all of them. The profile shows about 73,000 clones, about 86% of them singletons. Germline assignment: CDR1 MGHRA and CDR2 YSYEKL. Trimming at V came to 1 base and at J to 7 bases, leaving 15 bases not matched to a gene. The length of the CDR3 is 20 residues. Specimen: CD4+ or CD8+ T cells sorted from blood, collected in a trial of the OX40 agonist ivuxolimab. The TCR originated in an adult with an advanced solid tumor such as melanoma, head and neck, liver or kidney cancer. V and J are TRBV4-1 and TRBJ2-2; 13 nucleotides match TRBD2. CDR3 nucleotides: TGCGCCAGCAGCCAAGGCAGGAGGTCGGGGACTAGCGGGGCGGGCGGGGAGCTGTTTTTT. This gives the protein CASSQGRRSGTSGAGGELFF.